What follows are 26 T cell receptor beta chains derived from one specimen sequenced in a study of control samples from healthy donors and cancer patients. Measured with immunoSEQ multiplex PCR; TCRdb has only the in-frame clones, and not every one. The sample comprises around 250,000 clones, roughly 80% of which are singletons, and roughly 13% rests with the top ten. What was sequenced was PBMCs. Receptors were obtained from a woman aged 55-69 years with lung cancer.

The rearrangement links TRBV13 to TRBJ1-6, with TRBD1 matching 7 bases. The CDR3 runs 13 residues. Germline CDR1 is PRHDT and CDR2 is FYEKMQ (reference sequence). The V gene end was trimmed by 4 bases and the J gene end by 9 bases; junction bases not matched to a gene: 3. CDR3 bases: TGTGCCAGCAGCTCCCCAGGGGGTTCACCCCTCCACTTT. It encodes CASSSPGGSPLHF.

The chain joins TRBV7-3 to TRBJ2-2; a weak D match, TRBD1 (5 bases). The germline CDR1 and CDR2 sequences are SGHTA and FQGTGA. V lost 5 bases and J 1 base, leaving 23 bases between the germline ends. CDR3 length: 19 residues. This chain's CDR3 is CASSLRAGQAGLNTGELFF. The CDR3 region has the DNA TGTGCCAGCAGCCTACGGGCAGGGCAAGCAGGTCTGAACACCGGGGAGCTGTTTTTT.

The chain combines TRBV30 with TRBJ2-3; D ambiguous. Germline-derived CDR1 and CDR2 are GTSNPN and SVGIG (reference sequence). Trimming pared 5 bases from V and 0 bases from J, leaving 9 bases between. This CDR3 is 13 amino acids long. CDR3 loop: CAWAPPSTDTQYF. CDR3 nucleotides: TGTGCCTGGGCTCCCCCAAGCACAGATACGCAGTATTTT.

This chain's CDR3 is CASSREAAQPQHF. DNA of the CDR3: TGTGCCAGCAGCCGGGAAGCGGCTCAGCCCCAGCATTTT. The chain recombines TRBV13 with TRBJ1-5, with D unresolved. CDR3 length: 13 residues. CDR1 and CDR2 from the germline V gene are PRHDT and FYEKMQ (reference sequence). Trimming pared 5 bases from V and 6 bases from J, leaving 11 bases between.

The rearrangement links TRBV2 to TRBJ1-4; tentative D call: TRBD1 (6 bases). Trimming removed 7 bases at V and 2 bases at J, with 14 bases between. CDR3 length: 15 residues. Germline V gene data show CDR1 as SNHLY and CDR2 as FYNNEI. The CDR3 loop reads CASMLWGATNEKLFF. CDR3 sequence (DNA): TGTGCCAGCATGCTTTGGGGGGCCACTAATGAAAAACTGTTTTTT.

The chain employs TRBV19 and TRBJ1-5; D is perhaps TRBD1 (6 bases). V gave up 5 bases and J gave up 7 bases, with 15 bases separating them. The CDR3 runs 14 residues. The germline V gene has CDR1 LNHDA and CDR2 SQIVND (reference sequence). CDR3 protein: CASSAYRVGQPQHF. As DNA, the CDR3 is TGTGCCAGTAGTGCATACAGGGTGGGACAGCCCCAGCATTTT. Based on the CDR3 plus reference TRBV19 and TRBJ1-5, the full variable domain is DGGITQSPKYLFRKEGQNVTLSCEQNLNHDAMYWYRQDPGQGLRLIYYSQIVNDFQKGDIAEGYSVSREKKESFPLTVTSAQKNPTAFYLCASSAYRVGQPQHFGDGTRLSIL.

CDR3 sequence reads: CASRKGLNTGELFF. DNA of the CDR3: TGTGCCAGCCGTAAGGGGCTGAACACCGGGGAGCTGTTTTTT. The chain recombines TRBV6-4 with TRBJ2-2; D may be TRBD1 (5 bases). The CDR3 extends over 14 amino acids. Trimming removed 8 bases at V and 1 base at J, with 11 bases between. CDR1 is MRHNA, CDR2 SNTAGT, per germline.

The J gene is TRBJ2-3, the V gene TRBV24-1, with D uncertain. Germline V gene data show CDR1 as KGHDR and CDR2 as SFDVKD. The V end was cut by 0 bases, the J end by 5 bases, with 8 bases between. The CDR3 is 14 amino acids. CDR3 nucleotide sequence: TGTGCCACCAGTGATTTGCAACACGGAGATACGCAGTATTTT. It yields the protein CATSDLQHGDTQYF.

The chain carries TRBV15 and TRBJ2-7; 9 bases line up with TRBD2. Germline V gene data show CDR1 as LNHNV and CDR2 as YYDKDF (reference sequence). V shed 0 bases and J 5 bases; nucleotides not matched to a gene: 11. There are 17 residues in the CDR3. CDR3 DNA sequence: TGTGCCACCAGCAGAGAGGCTTACACGGCGGGAGGGGACGAGCAGTACTTC. Residues: CATSREAYTAGGDEQYF.

For the CDR3, the DNA is TGTGCCAGCAGTTTACAGCTTAACACTGAAGCTTTCTTT. This encodes CASSLQLNTEAFF. V gene TRBV12-3 or TRBV12-4 combines with J gene TRBJ1-1; no clear D gene. The length of the CDR3 is 13 residues. With 2 bases removed from V and 2 bases from J, the gap between germline ends came to 6 bases.

The chain links TRBV4-1 to TRBJ2-2; TRBD1 matches at 8 bases. J gave up 7 bases and V 4 bases, and 8 bases lay outside the gene matches. Germline CDR1 is MGHRA and CDR2 is YSYEKL. This CDR3 is built from 15 residues. The CDR3 DNA sequence: TGCGCCAGCAGCCCCCCCCAGGGGGCAAACGGGGAGCTGTTTTTT. Protein: CASSPPQGANGELFF.

The rearrangement joins TRBV11-2 to TRBJ1-6; D remains unclear. Trimming removed 6 bases at V and 10 bases at J, with 16 bases between. There are 14 residues in the CDR3. Germline CDR1 is SGHAT and CDR2 is FQNNGV. The CDR3 DNA sequence: TGTGCCAGCAGTTTTGGACGAGAAGGGTCACCCCTCCACTTT. Translated: CASSFGREGSPLHF.

The rearrangement joins TRBV2 to TRBJ1-1; unclear D gene. Germline CDR1 and CDR2: SNHLY and FYNNEI. This CDR3 spans 12 amino acids. Trimming cost V 8 bases and J 6 bases, with 13 bases left between them. CDR3 coding DNA: TGTGCCAGCTTCCCCTGGTCAGCTGAAGCTTTCTTT. This codes for CASFPWSAEAFF. Using reference TRBV2 and TRBJ1-1 for the parts outside the CDR3, the full variable domain is EPEVTQTPSHQVTQMGQEVILRCVPISNHLYFYWYRQILGQKVEFLVSFYNNEISEKSEIFDDQFSVERPDGSNFTLKIRSTKLEDSAMYFCASFPWSAEAFFGQGTRLTVV.

V is TRBV10-3 and J is TRBJ1-2, with D maybe TRBD1 (5 bases). With 3 bases removed from V and 4 bases from J, the gap between germline ends came to 9 bases. Germline V lookup: CDR1 ENHRY, CDR2 SYGVKD. The CDR3 contains 13 residues. CDR3 DNA sequence: TGTGCCATCAGTGACGGGGCGACCTATGGCTACACCTTC. This translates into CAISDGATYGYTF.

CDR3 residues: CASSMDVTLFF. The CDR3 nucleotides are TGTGCCAGTAGTATGGACGTAACTTTGTTTTTT. The rearrangement links TRBV19 to TRBJ1-4; D unclear. Germline assignment: CDR1 LNHDA and CDR2 SQIVND (reference sequence). V lost 3 bases to trimming and J lost 15 bases, with 11 bases between them. The CDR3 runs to 11 residues.

This clone appeared a single time. The chain recombines TRBV5-1 with TRBJ2-6; D call uncertain. V gave up 1 base and J gave up 1 base, with 6 bases separating them. This CDR3 spans 15 amino acids. Germline V gene sequence: CDR1 SGHRS, CDR2 YFSETQ. This CDR3 reads CASSLSLSGANVLTF. In nucleotides, the CDR3 is TGCGCCAGCAGCTTGAGTTTATCTGGGGCCAACGTCCTGACTTTC.

The chain employs TRBV6-2 or TRBV6-3 and TRBJ1-5; D not resolved. V lost 6 bases, J lost 2 bases, and 14 bases lay in between. Germline V gene sequence: CDR1 MNHEY, CDR2 SVGEGT. This CDR3 comprises 15 residues. Written as DNA, the CDR3 is TGTGCCAGCAGCAAGGACGGAGGAGGCAATCAGCCCCAGCATTTT. Translation: CASSKDGGGNQPQHF.

The rearrangement joins TRBV9 to TRBJ1-1; D is possibly TRBD1 (6 bases). The V end was cut by 0 bases, the J end by 4 bases, with 10 bases between. Germline V lookup: CDR1 SGDLS, CDR2 YYNGEE. The CDR3 runs to 14 residues. The CDR3 coding sequence is TGTGCCAGCAGCGTAGCTCAACAGGGCACTGAAGCTTTCTTT. Encoded protein: CASSVAQQGTEAFF.

The rearrangement joins TRBV19 to TRBJ2-1, with 7 bases lining up with TRBD2. The CDR3 covers 16 residues. CDR1 and CDR2 (germline): LNHDA, SQIVND (reference sequence). The trim removed 3 bases at V and 8 bases at J, leaving 13 bases unmatched. The CDR3 coding sequence is TGTGCCAGTAGTATGGATCTTTGGGGGAGGGGAGATGAGCAGTTCTTC. Its protein product is CASSMDLWGRGDEQFF.

V and J are TRBV5-1 and TRBJ1-4, with 7 nucleotides matching TRBD1. Trimming removed 2 bases from V and 4 bases from J; junction bases left unmatched: 2. The CDR3 spans 14 residues. CDR1 and CDR2 from the germline V gene are SGHRS and YFSETQ. The CDR3: CASSLGQDNEKLFF. The CDR3 DNA is TGCGCCAGCAGCTTAGGACAGGATAATGAAAAACTGTTTTTT.

The CDR3: CASSLEGGVGGYTF. As DNA, the CDR3 is TGCGCCAGCAGCTTGGAAGGGGGAGTGGGAGGCTACACCTTC. The chain recombines TRBV5-1 with TRBJ1-2, with D perhaps matching TRBD1 (6 bases). From germline, CDR1 is SGHRS and CDR2 YFSETQ. The CDR3 has 14 amino acids. V was trimmed by 0 bases and J by 8 bases, leaving 14 bases between them.

The V call is TRBV7-3, the J call TRBJ2-1; possibly TRBD1 for D (5 bases). The V end was cut by 4 bases, the J end by 0 bases, with 7 bases between. CDR3 length equals 14 residues. The germline V gene has CDR1 SGHTA and CDR2 FQGTGA. The CDR3 DNA is TGTGCCAGCAGCTATCAGGGCTCCTACAATGAGCAGTTCTTC. It yields the protein CASSYQGSYNEQFF.

V is TRBV10-3 and J is TRBJ2-2, with D tentatively TRBD2 (5 bases). Trimming stripped 4 bases from V and 8 bases from J, with 17 bases between. This CDR3 spans 15 amino acids. Germline V gene data show CDR1 as ENHRY and CDR2 as SYGVKD. The CDR3 loop is CAISGTDLLGGELFF. In DNA form, the CDR3 reads TGTGCCATCAGTGGGACGGACTTGTTGGGAGGGGAGCTGTTTTTT.

V usage is TRBV7-6 and J usage is TRBJ1-5; unclear D gene. The CDR3 consists of 13 residues. The germline gives CDR1 SGHVS, CDR2 FNYEAQ. The ends were cut back, 3 bases at V and 6 bases at J, with 9 bases in the middle. This CDR3 reads CASSFWVGQPQHF. In DNA form, the CDR3 reads TGTGCCAGCAGCTTTTGGGTAGGTCAGCCCCAGCATTTT.

The chain recombines TRBV5-1 with TRBJ1-6, with TRBD1 matching over 11 bases. Trimming cost V 0 bases and J 1 base; bases outside gene matches: 6. This CDR3 comprises 19 residues. CDR1 is SGHRS and CDR2 is YFSETQ in the germline V gene. CDR3 residues: CASSLGTGGFVSYNSPLHF. For the CDR3, the DNA is TGCGCCAGCAGCTTGGGGACAGGGGGCTTTGTATCCTATAATTCACCCCTCCACTTT.

The rearrangement joins TRBV5-1 to TRBJ2-5; 10 bases align to TRBD2. Losses at the gene ends were 4 bases for V and 5 bases for J; bases not matched to a gene: 5. Germline V gene sequence: CDR1 SGHRS, CDR2 YFSETQ. This CDR3 contains 14 residues. In nucleotides, the CDR3 is TGCGCCAGCAGCGATACTAGCGGGGCGGAGACCCAGTACTTC. Translated: CASSDTSGAETQYF.